Shown below are 23 T cell receptor beta chains from a single sample sequenced in a study of blood T cell repertoires in COVID-19. Generated by immunoSEQ multiplex PCR, the TCRdb table keeps only in-frame clones and is missing some. Among 100,000 to 150,000 clones listed, 85% were seen once. Sequencing was carried out using peripheral blood. The receptors come from a woman over 75 with acute or convalescent COVID-19.

The CDR3, as DNA: TGTGCCAGCAGTCCGGGACAGGGAGTGTTTTCCTACGAGCAGTACTTC. Its protein product is CASSPGQGVFSYEQYF. V usage is TRBV5-5 and J usage is TRBJ2-7, with 9 nucleotides matching TRBD1. With V trimmed by 5 bases and J by 1 base, 10 bases remained unmatched. Germline values: CDR1 SGHKS, CDR2 YYEKEE (reference sequence). This CDR3 spans 16 amino acids.

The J gene is TRBJ2-7, the V gene TRBV9; D is possibly TRBD1 (7 bases). CDR3 length: 14 amino acids. Trimming took 0 bases from V and 7 from J, leaving 14 bases between them. CDR1 and CDR2 (germline): SGDLS, YYNGEE. The CDR3 spells CASSVEGRGEEQYF. DNA of the CDR3: TGTGCCAGCAGCGTAGAGGGCAGGGGGGAGGAGCAGTACTTC.

This clone was counted a few times. The rearrangement joins TRBV28 to TRBJ1-1; D gene ambiguous. This CDR3 has 11 amino acids. Germline loops: CDR1 MDHEN, CDR2 SYDVKM. V was pared by 3 bases and J by 8 bases, with 7 bases between. The DNA of the CDR3 is TGTGCCAGCAGTTTTCCGGGAGAAGCTTTCTTT. It specifies CASSFPGEAFF.

This chain uses TRBV2 with TRBJ1-5; D is possibly TRBD1 (5 bases). Germline CDR1 reads SNHLY; CDR2 reads FYNNEI. V lost 5 bases to trimming and J lost 0 bases, with 8 bases between them. The CDR3 spans 14 residues. This CDR3 reads CASSRQNSNQPQHF. CDR3 nucleotides: TGTGCCAGCAGTAGACAGAATAGCAATCAGCCCCAGCATTTT.

The J gene is TRBJ2-5, the V gene TRBV18; D ambiguous. This CDR3 contains 13 residues. With 3 bases removed from V and 5 bases from J, the gap between germline ends came to 10 bases. CDR1 and CDR2 from the germline V gene are KGHSH and LQKENI. The CDR3, as DNA: TGTGCCAGCTCACCTACTAACGGTGAGACCCAGTACTTC. Its protein is CASSPTNGETQYF. The whole variable domain, filled in from reference TRBV18 and TRBJ2-5, reads NAGVMQNPRHLVRRRGQEARLRCSPMKGHSHVYWYRQLPEEGLKFMVYLQKENIIDESGMPKERFSAEFPKEGPSILRIQQVVRGDSAAYFCASSPTNGETQYFGPGTRLLVL.

The genes are TRBV11-2 and TRBJ1-1; D gene ambiguous. V was clipped by 2 bases and J by 0 bases, with 7 bases between them. The CDR3 has 14 amino acids. Germline CDR1 reads SGHAT; CDR2 reads FQNNGV. CDR3 region: CASSLSTVNTEAFF. The CDR3 DNA reads as TGTGCCAGCAGCTTATCTACCGTGAACACTGAAGCTTTCTTT.

The rearrangement links TRBV20-1 to TRBJ1-2; D may be TRBD1 (5 bases). V was shortened by 7 bases and J by 3 bases, with 9 bases between the two germline ends. The CDR3 extends over 11 amino acids. Germline V gene lookup returns CDR1 DFQATT and CDR2 SNEGSKA (reference sequence). Here the CDR3 DNA reads TGCAGTGGGACCAGGGACTATGGCTACACCTTC. Translating gives CSGTRDYGYTF.

This clone appeared once. The J gene is TRBJ1-3, the V gene TRBV6-6, with 12 bases lining up with TRBD1. The V gene's germline CDR1 is MNHNY and CDR2 SVGAGI (reference sequence). This CDR3 spans 17 amino acids. V dropped 5 bases and J dropped 2; count of bases not matched to a gene: 7. CDR3 coding DNA: TGTGCCAGCAGTCCGGGACAGGGGGCGAGCACTGGAAACACCATATATTTT. This gives the protein CASSPGQGASTGNTIYF.

This chain uses TRBV5-1 with TRBJ2-5; maybe TRBD1 (6 bases). The CDR3 runs 15 residues. CDR1 SGHRS and CDR2 YFSETQ come from the germline V gene. Trimming shortened V by 0 bases and J by 4 bases, and 13 bases separated the two germline ends. The CDR3 protein is CASSLVGRGGETQYF. DNA of the CDR3: TGCGCCAGCAGCTTGGTAGGGAGAGGGGGAGAGACCCAGTACTTC.

The chain combines TRBV19 with TRBJ1-1; a possible D gene is TRBD1 (5 bases). The CDR3 extends over 13 amino acids. V lost 5 bases and J 3 bases, leaving 10 bases between the germline ends. Looked up from germline, CDR1 is LNHDA and CDR2 is SQIVND (reference sequence). CDR3 bases: TGTGCCAGTAGTTTTCGACAGTACACTGAAGCTTTCTTT. This codes for CASSFRQYTEAFF.

This clone showed up just once. The chain couples TRBV29-1 to TRBJ1-1; D perhaps matches TRBD1 (5 bases). The CDR3 contains 13 residues. Trimming took off 4 bases at V and 2 bases at J, with 11 bases between the two ends. Germline loops: CDR1 SQVTM, CDR2 ANQGSEA. The CDR3 region is CSVVVGANTEAFF. The DNA for the CDR3 is TGCAGCGTTGTAGTAGGGGCCAACACTGAAGCTTTCTTT. Together with reference TRBV29-1 and TRBJ1-1, the CDR3 gives the full variable domain: SAVISQKPSRDICQRGTSLTIQCQVDSQVTMMFWYRQQPGQSLTLIATANQGSEATYESGFVIDKFPISRPNLTFSTLTVSNMSPEDSSIYLCSVVVGANTEAFFGQGTRLTVV.

The chain couples TRBV6-6 to TRBJ1-1, with D hard to call. The CDR3 consists of 14 residues. Germline CDR1 MNHNY, CDR2 SVGAGI (reference sequence). Trimming left V 5 bases short and J 4 bases short, with 14 bases between. The CDR3 sequence: CASSPHAASTEAFF. For the CDR3, the DNA is TGTGCCAGCAGTCCACATGCGGCCAGCACTGAAGCTTTCTTT.

CDR3: CAISLNGDVGRGGYTF. As DNA, the CDR3 is TGTGCCATCAGCTTAAATGGGGACGTTGGGAGGGGAGGCTACACCTTC. J is TRBJ1-2 and V is TRBV10-3, with TRBD1 as a possible D gene (5 bases). The germline CDR1 and CDR2 sequences are ENHRY and SYGVKD. V lost 6 bases to trimming and J lost 8 bases, with 25 bases between them. The CDR3 consists of 16 residues.

V usage is TRBV2 and J usage is TRBJ1-5, with 9 bases fitting TRBD1. After removal of 10 bases from V and 6 bases from J, the junction contained 10 bases not matched to a gene. The CDR3 is 14 residues long. The V gene's germline CDR1 is SNHLY and CDR2 FYNNEI. DNA for the CDR3: TGTGCCACCTCGACTCACAGGGGGCGTCAGCCCCAGCATTTT. Its protein product is CATSTHRGRQPQHF.

CDR3 protein: CASSLLTGRGANEKLFF. In nucleotides, the CDR3 is TGTGCCAGCAGCCTTCTAACGGGCCGGGGGGCTAATGAAAAACTGTTTTTT. The genes are TRBV7-9 and TRBJ1-4; D perhaps matches TRBD1 (5 bases). Germline values: CDR1 SEHNR, CDR2 FQNEAQ (reference sequence). V lost 5 bases and J 3 bases, leaving 19 bases between the germline ends. The CDR3 is 17 residues long.

The sample holds a few counts of this clone. This chain joins TRBV3-1 (or the pseudogene TRBV3-2) and TRBJ1-1, with unresolved D. Germline CDR1 and CDR2: LGHDT and YNNKEL (reference sequence). The V end was cut by 2 bases, the J end by 1 base, with 11 bases between. There are 15 residues in the CDR3. CDR3 sequence: CASSQTSHKNTEAFF. CDR3 nucleotide sequence: TGTGCCAGCAGCCAAACCTCACATAAGAACACTGAAGCTTTCTTT.

This clone has more than one count but fewer than ten. V is TRBV18 and J is TRBJ1-3; D is undetermined. The germline V gene encodes CDR1 KGHSH and CDR2 LQKENI. The CDR3 has 15 residues. The V end lost 2 bases, the J end lost 4 bases, and 12 bases lay between the germline ends. This chain's CDR3 is CASSPRTDTGNTIYF. Here the CDR3 DNA reads TGTGCCAGCTCACCAAGAACAGACACCGGAAACACCATATATTTT.

J is TRBJ2-5 and V is TRBV5-1, with TRBD1 as a possible D gene (5 bases). CDR1 SGHRS and CDR2 YFSETQ come from the germline V gene. The germline V and J ends were trimmed by 4 bases and 3 bases, with 10 bases remaining between them. The CDR3 contains 13 residues. The CDR3 spells CASSPFREETQYF. CDR3 nucleotide sequence: TGCGCCAGCAGCCCTTTCAGGGAAGAGACCCAGTACTTC.

V is TRBV9 and J is TRBJ1-4; D unclear. The CDR3 spans 13 residues. CDR1 and CDR2 from the germline V gene are SGDLS and YYNGEE. V lost 2 bases and J 8 bases, leaving 10 bases between the germline ends. As DNA, the CDR3 is TGTGCCAGCAGCGTTAGCAGCGACGAAAAACTGTTTTTT. Translated, it gives CASSVSSDEKLFF.

The J gene is TRBJ1-5, the V gene TRBV27; D remains unclear. CDR3 length: 13 residues. Germline loops: CDR1 MNHEY, CDR2 SMNVEV (reference sequence). Trimming took 2 bases from V and 7 from J, leaving 9 bases between them. The CDR3 is CASSLEVGQPQHF. CDR3 DNA: TGTGCCAGCAGTTTAGAGGTTGGACAGCCCCAGCATTTT.

J is TRBJ1-5 and V is TRBV28; maybe TRBD1 (5 bases). The CDR3 consists of 12 residues. V was clipped by 7 bases and J by 8 bases, with 12 bases between them. Germline CDR1 reads MDHEN; CDR2 reads SYDVKM. CDR3: CASTGAGEPQHF. The CDR3, as DNA: TGTGCCAGCACCGGTGCGGGGGAGCCCCAGCATTTT.

The genes are TRBV11-2 and TRBJ1-1; D call uncertain. Trimming removed 1 base from V and 4 bases from J, with 13 bases in between. The length of the CDR3 is 15 residues. Germline assignment: CDR1 SGHAT and CDR2 FQNNGV. The CDR3 loop is CASSLVRGEATEAFF. The CDR3 coding sequence is TGTGCCAGCAGCTTAGTGCGGGGAGAGGCCACTGAAGCTTTCTTT.

The chain has TRBV28 and TRBJ1-2; weak D call: TRBD1 (5 bases). The germline CDR1 and CDR2 sequences are MDHEN and SYDVKM. With 3 bases removed from V and 8 bases from J, the gap between germline ends came to 13 bases. The CDR3 length is 13 residues. CDR3 sequence: CASSFVRAGGYTF. The DNA for the CDR3 is TGTGCCAGCAGTTTTGTCAGGGCTGGAGGCTACACCTTC.